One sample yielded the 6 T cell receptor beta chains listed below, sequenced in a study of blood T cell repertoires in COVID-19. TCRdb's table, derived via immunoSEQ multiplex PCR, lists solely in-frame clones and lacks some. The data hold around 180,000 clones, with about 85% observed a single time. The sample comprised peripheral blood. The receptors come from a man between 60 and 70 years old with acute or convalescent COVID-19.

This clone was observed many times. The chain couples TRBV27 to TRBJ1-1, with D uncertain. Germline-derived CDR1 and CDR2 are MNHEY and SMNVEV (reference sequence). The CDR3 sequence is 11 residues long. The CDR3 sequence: CAAWRNTEAFF. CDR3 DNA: TGTGCAGCTTGGAGGAACACTGAAGCTTTCTTT.

The CDR3 DNA reads TGTGCCAGCAGCCAAAACGGACAGGACCCCTATGGCTACACCTTC. Translation gives CASSQNGQDPYGYTF. The chain uses TRBV14 and TRBJ1-2; 7 bases agree with TRBD1. Germline CDR1 SGHDN, CDR2 FVKESK. This CDR3 contains 15 residues. V was clipped by 2 bases and J by 4 bases; unmatched bases: 7.

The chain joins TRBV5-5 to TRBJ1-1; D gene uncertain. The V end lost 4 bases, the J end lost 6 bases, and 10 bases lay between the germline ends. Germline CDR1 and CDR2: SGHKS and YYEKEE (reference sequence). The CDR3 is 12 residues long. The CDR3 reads CASSRSGSEAFF. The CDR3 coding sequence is TGTGCCAGCAGCCGTTCGGGGTCTGAAGCTTTCTTT.

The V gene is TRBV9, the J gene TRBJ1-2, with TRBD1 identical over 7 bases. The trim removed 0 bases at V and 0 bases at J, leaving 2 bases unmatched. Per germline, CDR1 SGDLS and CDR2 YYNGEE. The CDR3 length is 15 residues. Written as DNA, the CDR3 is TGTGCCAGCAGCGTAGGCACAGGGGCTAACTATGGCTACACCTTC. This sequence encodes CASSVGTGANYGYTF.

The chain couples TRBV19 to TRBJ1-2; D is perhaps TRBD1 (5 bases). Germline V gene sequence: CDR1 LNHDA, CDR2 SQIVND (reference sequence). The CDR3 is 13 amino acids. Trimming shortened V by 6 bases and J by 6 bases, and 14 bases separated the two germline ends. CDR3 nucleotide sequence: TGTGCCAGTAGCCGGGAGTGGGGGAATGGCTACACCTTC. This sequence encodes CASSREWGNGYTF.

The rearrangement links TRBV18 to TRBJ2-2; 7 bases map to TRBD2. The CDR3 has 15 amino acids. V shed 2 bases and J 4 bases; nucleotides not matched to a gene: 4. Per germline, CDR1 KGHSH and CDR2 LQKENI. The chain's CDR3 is CASSPSGLGTGELFF. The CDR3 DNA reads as TGTGCCAGCTCACCAAGCGGACTAGGCACCGGGGAGCTGTTTTTT.